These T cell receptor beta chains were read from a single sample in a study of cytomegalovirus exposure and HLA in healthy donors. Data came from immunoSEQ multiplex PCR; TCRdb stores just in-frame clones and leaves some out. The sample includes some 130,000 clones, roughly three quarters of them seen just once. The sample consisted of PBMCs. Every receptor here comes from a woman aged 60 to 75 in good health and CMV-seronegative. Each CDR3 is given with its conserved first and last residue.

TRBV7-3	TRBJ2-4	CASSLGGSGGVQYF
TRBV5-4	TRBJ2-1	CASSFPSGGTYNEQFF
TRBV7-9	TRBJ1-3	CASGATGPGNTIYF
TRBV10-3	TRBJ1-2	CAISDHGTGETGYGYTF
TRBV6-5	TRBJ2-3	CASSYSRPPMDTQYF
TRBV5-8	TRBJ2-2	CASSPGWTLEGTGELFF
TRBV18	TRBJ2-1	CASSPLQGGSYNEQFF
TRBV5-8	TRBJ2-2	CASSEWAGNTGELFF
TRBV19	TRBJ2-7	CASSIGLAGGGLYEQYF
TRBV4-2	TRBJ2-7	CASSHYSGRDEQYF
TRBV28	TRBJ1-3	CASSSRTGEWGNTIYF
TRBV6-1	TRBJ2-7	CASSPGFWRSYEQYF
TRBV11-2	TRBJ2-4	CASTHGGNIQYF
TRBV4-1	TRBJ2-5	CASRGSVETQYF
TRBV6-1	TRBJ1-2	CASTPTGTGNGYTF
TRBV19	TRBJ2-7	CASSIAQDSYEQYF
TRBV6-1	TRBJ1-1	CASRAGPSTEAFF
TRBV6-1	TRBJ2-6	CASTASGANVLTF
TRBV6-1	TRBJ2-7	CASSASGTSGSSYEQYF
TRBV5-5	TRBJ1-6	CASGTGLVYNSPLHF
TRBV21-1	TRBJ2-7	CASSKIAYEQYF
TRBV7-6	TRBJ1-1	CASSSRQGAEAFF
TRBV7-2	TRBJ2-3	CASKLGLAGGAGDTQYF
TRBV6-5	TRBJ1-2	CASSSSQGGNYGYTF
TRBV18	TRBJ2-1	CASSPDRPPYNEQFF
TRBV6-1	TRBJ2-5	CASSVVGGGRETQYF
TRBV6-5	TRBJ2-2	CASYSGGLGGELFF
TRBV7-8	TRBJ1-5	CASSLLSPEAQHF
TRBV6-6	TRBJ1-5	CASSFRTGIQPQHF
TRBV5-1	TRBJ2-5	CASSLEGSQETQYF
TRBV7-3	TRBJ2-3	CASSLTRSTDTQYF
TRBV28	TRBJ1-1	CASSETGGVAFF
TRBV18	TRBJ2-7	CASCAAGGPSYEQYF
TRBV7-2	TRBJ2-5	CASSSSRRGETQYF
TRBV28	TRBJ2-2	CASSSSVGELFF
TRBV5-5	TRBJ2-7	CASSLRQPDPYEQYF
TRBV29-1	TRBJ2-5	CSGLRRETETQYF
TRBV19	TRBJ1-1	CASSPEGGLTEAFF
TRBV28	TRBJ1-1	CASSILGRNLDTEAFF
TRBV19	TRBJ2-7	CASADSVEQYF
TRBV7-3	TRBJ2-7	CASSLEGGRSPYEQYF
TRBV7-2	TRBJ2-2	CASSFSNSGLVSNTGELFF
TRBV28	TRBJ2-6	CASSLRTGGANVLTF
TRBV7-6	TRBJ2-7	CASSPPRPREPYEQYF
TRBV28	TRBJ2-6	CASSLWTGAGANVLTF
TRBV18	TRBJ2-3	CASSPPEVDTQYF